This T cell receptor beta chain was recorded in a study of blood T cell repertoires in COVID-19. This clone was found a few times. The table came from immunoSEQ multiplex PCR; TCRdb's copy has only in-frame clones and leaves some out. The table shows approximately 350,000 clones, with 75% to 90% occurring only once. There are 14 residues in the CDR3. The germline CDR1 and CDR2 sequences are LNHDA and SQIVND (reference sequence). V lost 8 bases and J 0 bases, leaving 13 bases between the germline ends. The clonotype originates from a man aged 18 to 30 who had recovered from COVID-19. The rearrangement joins TRBV19 to TRBJ1-2; unclear D gene. Sequenced input: PBMCs or T cells enriched from blood (not recorded which). CDR3 residues: CASGYRGANYGYTF. CDR3 sequence (DNA): TGTGCCAGTGGATATCGCGGAGCTAACTATGGCTACACCTTC.